This T cell receptor (beta chain) is drawn from a study of blood T cell repertoires in COVID-19. The CDR3 consists of 18 residues. The trim removed 0 bases at V and 0 bases at J, leaving 5 bases unmatched. Germline CDR1 is MRHNA and CDR2 is SNTAGT. Using immunoSEQ multiplex PCR, the repertoire was profiled, and TCRdb retains in-frame clones only, with some absent. This sample has 450,000 to 500,000 clones; roughly nine tenths occur once, and the top ten carry roughly 0.7%. The genes are TRBV6-4 and TRBJ1-5; 10 nucleotides align to TRBD1. The sequence was obtained from a woman aged 18-30 years who had recovered from COVID-19. What was sequenced was PBMCs or T cells enriched from blood (not recorded which). CDR3 loop: CASSDSGTGAYSNQPQHF. The CDR3 DNA is TGTGCCAGCAGTGACTCCGGGACAGGGGCCTATAGCAATCAGCCCCAGCATTTT.